The 19 T cell receptor beta chains in this list originate from one sample, sequenced in a study of CD8 T cells in Susac syndrome. Random hexamers served to reverse transcribe roughly 0.45 to 1 ug RNA. MiXCR, run by TCRdb on the immunoSEQ multiplex PCR reads, gives a single entry per CDR3 protein. The data show around 160,000 distinct CDR3 sequences, with around 94% seen just once and about 0.13% held by the top ten. The sample comprised CD4+ T cells from PBMCs. These receptors originate from a human donor in good health.

V gene TRBV5-1 combines with J gene TRBJ2-1; 7 bases match TRBD1. CDR1 and CDR2 (germline): SGHRS, YFSETQ. The V segment lost 4 bases and the J segment 2 bases; nucleotides outside the gene matches: 9. This CDR3 has 16 residues. The CDR3 reads CASSTERTGAYNEQFF. CDR3 bases: TGCGCCAGCAGCACCGAACGGACAGGCGCCTACAATGAGCAGTTCTTC.

The V call is TRBV3-1, the J call TRBJ1-2; D is unresolved. Germline-derived CDR1 and CDR2 are LGHDT and YNNKEL (reference sequence). CDR3 length: 13 residues. The V end lost 2 bases, the J end lost 8 bases, and 12 bases lay between the germline ends. This CDR3 reads CASSQRAAGGYTF. The DNA for the CDR3 is TGTGCCAGCAGCCAACGGGCCGCGGGGGGCTACACCTTC.

This chain joins TRBV6-5 and TRBJ1-5; 7 positions match TRBD1. The V segment lost 6 bases and the J segment 9 bases; nucleotides outside the gene matches: 11. CDR3 length: 14 residues. Per the germline V gene, CDR1 is MNHEY and CDR2 is SVGAGI. The CDR3 region has the DNA TGTGCCAGCAGCCTCCTGGGACAGAAGGGGCCCCAGCATTTT. Translation: CASSLLGQKGPQHF.

The rearrangement links TRBV10-3 to TRBJ1-1, with D uncertain. The CDR3 totals 13 residues. The ends were cut back, 7 bases at V and 0 bases at J, with 9 bases in the middle. Germline V gene lookup returns CDR1 ENHRY and CDR2 SYGVKD. The CDR3 region is CAINARLNTEAFF. Here the CDR3 DNA reads TGTGCCATCAACGCCAGGTTGAACACTGAAGCTTTCTTT.

This sequence joins TRBV27 and TRBJ1-4; 11 nucleotides align to TRBD1. Germline CDR1 reads MNHEY; CDR2 reads SMNVEV (reference sequence). With V trimmed by 10 bases and J by 5 bases, 3 bases remained unmatched. This CDR3 has 13 residues. The CDR3 region is CATGDRGNEKLFF. The CDR3 nucleotides read TGTGCCACCGGGGACAGGGGGAATGAAAAACTGTTTTTT.

V usage is TRBV15 and J usage is TRBJ1-3; D gene unclear. The CDR3 covers 15 residues. V lost 0 bases and J 4 bases, leaving 10 bases between the germline ends. Germline values: CDR1 LNHNV, CDR2 YYDKDF (reference sequence). The CDR3 nucleotides read TGTGCCACCAGCAGAGATCGAGGGTCCGGAAACACCATATATTTT. Its protein is CATSRDRGSGNTIYF.

Concerning this clonotype itself: At one of its ends the junction is not consistent with the germline gene, which may arise from a read error. The V and J genes are TRBV7-2 and TRBJ1-2, with D perhaps matching TRBD1 (5 bases). Germline V lookup: CDR1 SGHTA, CDR2 FQGNSA. This CDR3 has 13 residues. CDR3: CASSSLPEAARAF. CDR3 nucleotides: TGTGCCAGCAGCTCCCTCCCGGAGGCAGCCAGGGCCTTC.

This chain connects TRBV27 to TRBJ1-1; 7 nucleotides line up with TRBD1. Looked up from germline, CDR1 is MNHEY and CDR2 is SMNVEV (reference sequence). This CDR3 comprises 15 residues. Losses at the gene ends were 4 bases for V and 0 bases for J; bases not matched to a gene: 5. The DNA for the CDR3 is TGTGCCAGCAGTTATCGGGACAGCATGAACACTGAAGCTTTCTTT. Translated: CASSYRDSMNTEAFF.

The gene calls are TRBV27 and TRBJ1-2, with TRBD1 identical over 10 bases. In germline, CDR1 is MNHEY, CDR2 SMNVEV (reference sequence). V shed 8 bases, J shed 2 bases, and the junction held 5 bases outside the gene matches. This CDR3 region has 14 residues. The CDR3 DNA sequence: TGTGCCAGCGGGGGACAGGGGCGGAACTATGGCTACACCTTC. It encodes CASGGQGRNYGYTF.

This chain connects TRBV30 to TRBJ2-5; no firm D call. Germline CDR1 GTSNPN, CDR2 SVGIG (reference sequence). V dropped 0 bases and J dropped 3 bases, with 8 bases sitting between them. The CDR3 is 13 amino acids. The CDR3 region has the DNA TGTGCCTGGAGTGTAAGGCTAGAAGAGACCCAGTACTTC. It codes for CAWSVRLEETQYF.

V is TRBV20-1 and J is TRBJ1-2; no definite D call. V gave up 3 bases and J gave up 6 bases, with 5 bases separating them. In germline, CDR1 is DFQATT, CDR2 SNEGSKA (reference sequence). The CDR3 is 10 amino acids. CDR3: CSARYDGYTF. The CDR3 DNA sequence: TGCAGTGCTAGGTATGATGGCTACACCTTC.

The gene calls are TRBV7-2 and TRBJ2-5; D uncertain. The V gene lost 4 bases and the J gene lost 5 bases, with 5 bases spanning the gap. This CDR3 is built from 11 residues. Germline V lookup: CDR1 SGHTA, CDR2 FQGNSA. The CDR3 DNA follows: TGTGCCAGCAGCTCGCATGAGACCCAGTACTTC. It encodes CASSSHETQYF.

The chain links TRBV7-3 to TRBJ2-3, with D possibly being TRBD2 (5 bases). The CDR3 contains 15 residues. Germline lookup yields CDR1 SGHTA and CDR2 FQGTGA. Trimming shortened V by 1 base and J by 4 bases, and 12 bases separated the two germline ends. The DNA for the CDR3 is TGTGCCAGCAGCTTAAATGGCGGGTTCGCAGATACGCAGTATTTT. Amino acid sequence: CASSLNGGFADTQYF.

The V call is TRBV9, the J call TRBJ2-1; D unresolved. V was trimmed by 0 bases and J by 0 bases, leaving 10 bases between them. Germline V gene data show CDR1 as SGDLS and CDR2 as YYNGEE. The CDR3 consists of 16 residues. CDR3: CASSVAPPSSYNEQFF. The DNA of the CDR3 is TGTGCCAGCAGCGTAGCCCCGCCTAGCTCCTACAATGAGCAGTTCTTC.

The gene calls are TRBV7-2 and TRBJ2-1, with D hard to call. The CDR3 sequence is 12 residues long. Germline-derived CDR1 and CDR2 are SGHTA and FQGNSA. The V and J ends lost 1 base and 8 bases respectively, with 6 bases between them. CDR3 loop: CASSLVGYEQFF. In nucleotides, the CDR3 is TGTGCCAGCAGCTTAGTAGGCTATGAGCAGTTCTTC.

The V gene is TRBV6-6, the J gene TRBJ2-7, with 10 nucleotides matching TRBD1. With 8 bases clipped from V and 4 bases from J, the junction kept 8 bases outside the gene matches. CDR3 size: 14 residues. Germline values: CDR1 MNHNY, CDR2 SVGAGI (reference sequence). The CDR3 DNA reads TGTGCCAGCTGGGTTGGGACAGGGGCGTACGAGCAGTACTTC. It is translated as CASWVGTGAYEQYF.

The rearrangement joins TRBV3-1 to TRBJ1-2; 7 bases line up with TRBD1. The CDR3 runs 15 residues. V was clipped by 1 base and J by 4 bases; unmatched bases: 6. Germline CDR1 LGHDT, CDR2 YNNKEL (reference sequence). CDR3 residues: CASSQGFGTVYGYTF. CDR3 sequence (DNA): TGTGCCAGCAGCCAAGGCTTCGGGACAGTCTATGGCTACACCTTC.

This chain links TRBV15 with TRBJ2-3; weak D call: TRBD2 (6 bases). V lost 9 bases, J lost 4 bases, and 14 bases lay in between. The CDR3 contains 13 residues. Per germline, CDR1 LNHNV and CDR2 YYDKDF (reference sequence). The CDR3 here is CATRLGGSDTQYF. The CDR3, as DNA: TGTGCCACACGCCTGGGGGGTTCAGATACGCAGTATTTT.

The rearrangement joins TRBV5-1 to TRBJ1-6; 8 nucleotides line up with TRBD1. This CDR3 is 15 amino acids long. Germline V lookup: CDR1 SGHRS, CDR2 YFSETQ. Unmatched junction bases numbered 5, after V lost 4 bases and J lost 5 bases. CDR3: CASSTGQGHNSPLHF. The CDR3 DNA reads TGCGCCAGCAGCACCGGACAGGGACATAATTCACCCCTCCACTTT.